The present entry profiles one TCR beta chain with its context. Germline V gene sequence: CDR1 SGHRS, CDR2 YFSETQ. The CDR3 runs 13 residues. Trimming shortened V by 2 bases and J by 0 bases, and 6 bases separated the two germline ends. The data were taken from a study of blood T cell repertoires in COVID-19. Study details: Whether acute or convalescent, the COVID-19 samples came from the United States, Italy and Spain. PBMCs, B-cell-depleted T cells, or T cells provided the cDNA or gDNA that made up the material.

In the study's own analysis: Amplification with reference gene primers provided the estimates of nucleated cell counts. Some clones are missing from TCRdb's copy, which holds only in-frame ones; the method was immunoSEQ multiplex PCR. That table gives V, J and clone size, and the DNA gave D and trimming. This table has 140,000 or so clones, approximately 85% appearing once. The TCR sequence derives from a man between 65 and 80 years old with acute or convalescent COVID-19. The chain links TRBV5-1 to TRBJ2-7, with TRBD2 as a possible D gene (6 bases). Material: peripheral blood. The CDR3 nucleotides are TGCGCCAGCAGCTTCGGGGGCTCCTACGAGCAGTACTTC. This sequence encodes CASSFGGSYEQYF. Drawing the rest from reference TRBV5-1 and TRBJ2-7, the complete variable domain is KAGVTQTPRYLIKTRGQQVTLSCSPISGHRSVSWYQQTPGQGLQFLFEYFSETQRNKGNFPGRFSGRQFSNSRSEMNVSTLELGDSALYLCASSFGGSYEQYFGPGTRLTVT.